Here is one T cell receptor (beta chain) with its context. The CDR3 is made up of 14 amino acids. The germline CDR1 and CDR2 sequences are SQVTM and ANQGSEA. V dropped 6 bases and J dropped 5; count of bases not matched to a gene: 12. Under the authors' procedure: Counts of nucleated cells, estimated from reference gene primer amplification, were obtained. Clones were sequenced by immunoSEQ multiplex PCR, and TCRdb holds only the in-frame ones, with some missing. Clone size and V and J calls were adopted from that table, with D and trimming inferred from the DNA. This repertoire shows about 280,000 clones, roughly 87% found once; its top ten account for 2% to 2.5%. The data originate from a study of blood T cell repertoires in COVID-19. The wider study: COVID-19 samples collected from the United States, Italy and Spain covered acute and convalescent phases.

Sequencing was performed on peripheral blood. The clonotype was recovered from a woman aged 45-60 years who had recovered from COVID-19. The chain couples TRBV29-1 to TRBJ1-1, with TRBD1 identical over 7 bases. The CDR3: CSVAATGFRTEAFF. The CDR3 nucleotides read TGCAGCGTCGCGGCGACAGGGTTTCGGACTGAAGCTTTCTTT. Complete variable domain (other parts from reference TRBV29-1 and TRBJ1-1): SAVISQKPSRDICQRGTSLTIQCQVDSQVTMMFWYRQQPGQSLTLIATANQGSEATYESGFVIDKFPISRPNLTFSTLTVSNMSPEDSSIYLCSVAATGFRTEAFFGQGTRLTVV.